The 19 T cell receptor beta chains presented below share a single source sample, sequenced in a study of blood T cell repertoires in COVID-19. Data came from immunoSEQ multiplex PCR; TCRdb stores just in-frame clones and leaves some out. The data hold a few hundred thousand clones, with 83% observed a single time. The material sequenced was peripheral blood. The receptors derive from a woman between 50 and 59 years old with acute or convalescent COVID-19.

The chain has TRBV28 and TRBJ2-1; the D gene is possibly TRBD2 (7 bases). Per germline, CDR1 MDHEN and CDR2 SYDVKM. The CDR3 has 14 residues. Trimming took off 5 bases at V and 0 bases at J, with 8 bases between the two ends. CDR3 in DNA: TGTGCCAGCAGTAGGGGGGGCTCCTACAATGAGCAGTTCTTC. It encodes CASSRGGSYNEQFF.

The CDR3 bases are TGTGCCGCCCGCACAGCGGGAGGGCCCTACGAGCAGTACTTC. Encoded protein: CAARTAGGPYEQYF. This sequence joins TRBV10-3 and TRBJ2-7, with TRBD2 matching 10 bases. CDR3 length: 14 residues. Unmatched junction bases numbered 9, after V lost 11 bases and J lost 2 bases. The germline CDR1 and CDR2 sequences are ENHRY and SYGVKD.

The chain joins TRBV11-2 to TRBJ2-3; no reliable D call. The CDR3 has 15 residues. With 2 bases removed from V and 0 bases from J, the gap between germline ends came to 9 bases. Germline values: CDR1 SGHAT, CDR2 FQNNGV. DNA of the CDR3: TGTGCCAGCAGCTTAAGAGGAACTAGCACAGATACGCAGTATTTT. This codes for CASSLRGTSTDTQYF.

The chain uses TRBV7-9 and TRBJ2-1; D is unresolved. In germline, CDR1 is SEHNR, CDR2 FQNEAQ (reference sequence). The CDR3 loop spans 13 amino acids. V shed 2 bases and J shed 7 bases, with 9 bases lying between them. In nucleotides, the CDR3 is TGTGCCAGCAGCTTAAAACAGCCGAATGAGCAGTTCTTC. As protein: CASSLKQPNEQFF. The full variable domain, with the rest looked up from reference TRBV7-9 and TRBJ2-1, is DTGVSQNPRHKITKRGQNVTFRCDPISEHNRLYWYRQTLGQGPEFLTYFQNEAQLEKSRLLSDRFSAERPKGSFSTLEIQRTEQGDSAMYLCASSLKQPNEQFFGPGTRLTVL.

J is TRBJ1-1 and V is TRBV28; weak D call: TRBD1 (5 bases). This CDR3 has 13 amino acids. The germline V and J ends were trimmed by 11 bases and 5 bases, with 18 bases remaining between them. Germline CDR1 MDHEN, CDR2 SYDVKM. The CDR3 spells CAHSLGGGTEAFF. The CDR3, as DNA: TGTGCCCATTCACTCGGGGGAGGGACTGAAGCTTTCTTT.

The chain joins TRBV21-1 to TRBJ1-1; TRBD1 is the table's D call, not checked against the DNA. TRBV21-1 is a documented pseudogene. This CDR3 has 15 amino acids. CDR3 sequence: CASPGNAGGNTEAFF. The CDR3 DNA reads as TGTGCCAGCCCCGGAAACGCAGGGGGGAACACTGAAGCTTTCTTT.

The rearrangement links TRBV5-4 to TRBJ2-3; 7 bases align to TRBD2. Per germline, CDR1 SGHNT and CDR2 YYREEE (reference sequence). With V trimmed by 4 bases and J by 6 bases, 17 bases remained unmatched. The length of the CDR3 is 17 residues. The CDR3 DNA is TGTGCCAGCAGCGAGGGACGGACTTTCACTAGCGCCGATACGCAGTATTTT. Its translation is CASSEGRTFTSADTQYF.

This chain uses TRBV6-6 with TRBJ1-5; D ambiguous. The length of the CDR3 is 13 residues. Per the germline V gene, CDR1 is MNHNY and CDR2 is SVGAGI (reference sequence). Between the trimmed V and J ends, which lost 5 bases and 10 bases, there was a span of 15 bases. The CDR3 bases are TGTGCCAGCAGTGCCCCGGGGAAGGGACCCCAGCATTTT. This codes for CASSAPGKGPQHF.

This chain joins TRBV3-1 (or the pseudogene TRBV3-2) and TRBJ2-5; 13 bases agree with TRBD2. The CDR3 spans 15 residues. The V segment lost 5 bases and the J segment 1 base; nucleotides outside the gene matches: 1. The V gene's germline CDR1 is LGHDT and CDR2 YNNKEL (reference sequence). CDR3 DNA: TGTGCCAGCAGCTGGACTAGCGGGAGCCAAGAGACCCAGTACTTC. It yields the protein CASSWTSGSQETQYF.

The V call is TRBV28, the J call TRBJ2-3, with TRBD2 identical over 10 bases. Germline V gene lookup returns CDR1 MDHEN and CDR2 SYDVKM. J was trimmed by 8 bases and V by 3 bases; bases with no gene match: 20. The CDR3 totals 19 residues. For the CDR3, the DNA is TGTGCCAGCAGTTTTGGGACACACTTTACTAGCGGGGTCCCCGGTACGCAGTATTTT. Translated: CASSFGTHFTSGVPGTQYF. The full variable domain, with the rest looked up from reference TRBV28 and TRBJ2-3, is DVKVTQSSRYLVKRTGEKVFLECVQDMDHENMFWYRQDPGLGLRLIYFSYDVKMKEKGDIPEGYSVSREKKERFSLILESASTNQTSMYLCASSFGTHFTSGVPGTQYFGPGTRLTVL.

The chain employs TRBV7-2 and TRBJ1-5, with D hard to call. V was trimmed by 2 bases and J by 0 bases, leaving 8 bases between them. The CDR3 covers 15 residues. In germline, CDR1 is SGHTA, CDR2 FQGNSA. The CDR3, as DNA: TGTGCCAGCAGCTTAACTGACAATAGCAATCAGCCCCAGCATTTT. Residues: CASSLTDNSNQPQHF.

This chain links TRBV30 with TRBJ1-1; D not certain. Germline assignment: CDR1 GTSNPN and CDR2 SVGIG (reference sequence). The CDR3 loop spans 15 amino acids. Trimming took 3 bases from V and 3 from J, leaving 17 bases between them. The CDR3 spells CAWSGRGRRDTEAFF. For the CDR3, the DNA is TGTGCCTGGAGCGGACGGGGAAGAAGGGACACTGAAGCTTTCTTT.

The chain is built from TRBV9 and TRBJ1-4; 9 bases line up with TRBD1. The length of the CDR3 is 16 residues. The ends lost 2 bases at V and 8 bases at J; junction bases unmatched: 10. The germline gives CDR1 SGDLS, CDR2 YYNGEE. In DNA form, the CDR3 reads TGTGCCAGCAGCGTCACCGGGACAGGGTTCGGCGAAAAACTGTTTTTT. It encodes CASSVTGTGFGEKLFF.

Here the CDR3 reads CASSHVQGNYGYTF. The CDR3 region has the DNA TGTGCCAGCAGCCACGTGCAGGGGAACTATGGCTACACCTTC. The chain employs TRBV3-1 (or the pseudogene TRBV3-2) and TRBJ1-2, with D tentatively TRBD1 (6 bases). CDR1 is LGHDT, CDR2 YNNKEL, per germline (reference sequence). The length of the CDR3 is 14 residues. V was clipped by 3 bases and J by 2 bases, with 10 bases between them.

The chain has TRBV3-1 (or the pseudogene TRBV3-2) and TRBJ2-5, with 11 bases aligning to TRBD2. Per germline, CDR1 LGHDT and CDR2 YNNKEL (reference sequence). The V gene end was trimmed by 0 bases and the J gene end by 5 bases; junction bases not matched to a gene: 2. CDR3 length: 15 amino acids. In nucleotides, the CDR3 is TGTGCCAGCAGCCAAGACCCTAGCGGGGGGGAGACCCAGTACTTC. This encodes CASSQDPSGGETQYF.

This clone was counted a few times. V and J are TRBV2 and TRBJ1-1, with D possibly being TRBD1 (5 bases). V was cut by 6 bases and J by 1 base, with 12 bases left in between. Germline CDR1 reads SNHLY; CDR2 reads FYNNEI. The CDR3 covers 14 residues. CDR3 sequence: CASRKSDKNTEAFF. The CDR3 DNA is TGTGCCAGCAGGAAGTCGGACAAGAACACTGAAGCTTTCTTT.

The CDR3 DNA reads as TGTGCCACCAGTGAAGGGACAGGGGGATGGGAAAAACTGTTTTTT. Residues: CATSEGTGGWEKLFF. This chain connects TRBV24-1 to TRBJ1-4; 11 bases line up with TRBD1. Looked up from germline, CDR1 is KGHDR and CDR2 is SFDVKD. CDR3 length: 15 residues. Germline trimming cut 4 bases from V and 8 bases from J; bases unmatched to any gene: 5.

About this clone itself: The same CDR3 can be traced to other DNA sequences in this sample. J is TRBJ2-3 and V is TRBV18, with a possible D match to TRBD2 (6 bases). The CDR3 has 15 amino acids. Trimming stripped 0 bases from V and 0 bases from J, with 7 bases between. Looked up from germline, CDR1 is KGHSH and CDR2 is LQKENI. CDR3 sequence reads: CASSPPSGSTDTQYF. Here the CDR3 DNA reads TGTGCCAGCTCACCACCGAGCGGGAGCACAGATACGCAGTATTTT.

The chain couples TRBV28 to TRBJ1-4; D may be TRBD1 (6 bases). The length of the CDR3 is 14 residues. Germline-derived CDR1 and CDR2 are MDHEN and SYDVKM. V lost 8 bases, J lost 5 bases, and 15 bases lay in between. The CDR3 nucleotides are TGTGCCAGCTCCACCCCACAGGGAAATGAAAAACTGTTTTTT. Protein sequence: CASSTPQGNEKLFF.